The table lists the clone carrying this T cell receptor (beta chain) with a count of one. This specimen comes from a study of blood T cell repertoires in COVID-19. Study-level information: The United States, Italy and Spain supplied acute and convalescent COVID-19 samples.

Produced via immunoSEQ multiplex PCR; TCRdb's table is partial and in-frame only. The data contain 95,000 to 100,000 clones, 86% of them singletons. The CDR3 sequence is 15 residues long. V gave up 0 bases and J gave up 6 bases; unmatched junction bases: 4. Per germline, CDR1 SGHRS and CDR2 YFSETQ. The source of this sequence is an older man with acute or convalescent COVID-19. This sequence joins TRBV5-1 and TRBJ2-5; 11 bases are a match to TRBD1. Sequencing was carried out using peripheral blood. In DNA, the CDR3 is TGCGCCAGCAGCTTGGGAGGACAGGGGGCAAAGACCCAGTACTTC. Protein sequence: CASSLGGQGAKTQYF.